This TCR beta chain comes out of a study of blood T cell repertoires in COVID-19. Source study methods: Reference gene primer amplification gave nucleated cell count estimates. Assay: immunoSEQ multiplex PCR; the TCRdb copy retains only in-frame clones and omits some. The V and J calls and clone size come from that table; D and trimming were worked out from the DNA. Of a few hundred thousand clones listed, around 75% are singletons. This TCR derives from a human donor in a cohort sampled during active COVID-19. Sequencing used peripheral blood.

CDR3 loop: CASSPQTANYGYTF. Written as DNA, the CDR3 is TGTGCCAGCAGTCCCCAGACAGCGAACTATGGCTACACCTTC. The chain combines TRBV6-5 with TRBJ1-2; D is perhaps TRBD1 (5 bases). The CDR3 has 14 residues. Germline lookup yields CDR1 MNHEY and CDR2 SVGAGI. The V end was cut by 5 bases, the J end by 2 bases, with 12 bases between.